This T cell receptor (beta chain) derives from a study of blood T cell repertoires in COVID-19. Study-wide context: Researchers got acute and convalescent COVID-19 samples from the United States, Italy and Spain. T cells, B-cell-depleted T cells, or PBMCs provided the cDNA or gDNA that served as material.

Germline assignment: CDR1 SGHTA and CDR2 FQGNSA. Trimming shortened V by 5 bases and J by 5 bases, and 12 bases separated the two germline ends. The CDR3 spans 14 residues. As originally analysed: Reference gene primer amplification gave estimated nucleated cell counts. This table comes from immunoSEQ multiplex PCR, and its TCRdb copy is limited to in-frame clones, with some not included. V and J calls and clone size are copied from that table; D and trimming were computed from the DNA. This sample has over 55,000 clones, with 65% to 90% found just once. This sequence joins TRBV7-2 and TRBJ2-2; no firm D call. This clonotype was obtained from a man aged 50-59 years with acute or convalescent COVID-19. The specimen was peripheral blood. CDR3 in DNA: TGTGCCAGCAGCCCGTGGTCGAGGACCGGGGAGCTGTTTTTT. Translating it yields CASSPWSRTGELFF. The variable domain in full, with the rest retrieved from reference TRBV7-2 and TRBJ2-2, is GAGVSQSPSNKVTEKGKDVELRCDPISGHTALYWYRQSLGQGLEFLIYFQGNSAPDKSGLPSDRFSAERTGGSVSTLTIQRTQQEDSAVYLCASSPWSRTGELFFGEGSRLTVL.